This TCR beta chain emerged from a study of response to subunit inactivated influenza vaccine (dated by TCRdb to the late 2010s). Turning to the overall study: To follow how T cells responded to a trivalent subunit inactivated influenza vaccine, the researchers relied on deep quantitative profiling of the T cell receptor repertoire.

Reading from cysteine to phenylalanine, the CDR3 counts 14 amino acids. Kept here is only the CDR3 DNA, which spans 42 bases and is read in frame from base 1. As encoded in the germline V gene, CDR1 is LGHNT while CDR2 is FRNRAP. V loses 4 bases, J loses 3 bases, and the germline ends lie 9 bases apart. Comments on this clonotype: It has no known antigen specificity. No much larger clone is present one base from it, and per-base qualities are unavailable.

The library was generated by RT-PCR. This sample was sequenced with an Illumina HiSeq 2500. TCRdb reprocessed the public reads (quality trimming at Q25 with fastp, clone calling with MiXCR) and kept in-frame beta chains. For every CDR3 protein sequence, its rows merge into one entry that carries the most common genes and DNA. The sample contains a few hundred thousand distinct CDR3 sequences, roughly 7.9% of them found a single time. Of the sample, 10% to 15% is held by the ten largest clones. Broader findings and caveats from the paper: According to the authors, only a limited number of new T cells may be recruited by each seasonal influenza vaccination.

Sequenced here: PBMCs from blood, sampled about 24 months after vaccination. The chain employs TRBV12-5 and TRBJ2-2; the D call is possibly TRBD1 or TRBD2, each sharing 5 bases. The sequence was collected from a man in his fifties or sixties who received an inactivated influenza vaccine. Donor details come from another sample of the same person, matched by shared clones. The nucleotides are TGTGCTAGTGGTTGGGGGTTGGACACCGGGGAGCTGTTTTTT. It translates as CASGWGLDTGELFF.